This entry is about one TCR beta chain. The CDR3 covers 15 residues. Trimming left V 6 bases short and J 3 bases short, with 17 bases between. In germline, CDR1 is KGHSH, CDR2 LQKENI. The entry originates in a study of T-cell reconstitution after alpha-beta-depleted transplantation in children. Unique molecular identifiers featured in how the TCRbeta library was prepared. MiXCR, applied by TCRdb to the PCR reads, yields one record per CDR3 protein. The table shows some 500,000 distinct CDR3 sequences, with about a sixth occurring only once. The input for sequencing was PBMCs from the stem cell graft donor, taken from the stem cell graft. V usage is TRBV18 and J usage is TRBJ2-5; D perhaps matches TRBD1 (6 bases). The source of this sequence is a human donor who donated a stem cell graft to a child with acute lymphoblastic leukemia. The CDR3 bases are TGTGCCAGCTCCCACACCAAGGACAGCAAAGAGACCCAGTACTTC. Encoded protein: CASSHTKDSKETQYF.